These 24 T cell receptor beta chains came from one sample sequenced in a study of T-cell reconstitution after alpha-beta-depleted transplantation in children. Unique molecular identifiers were incorporated when the TCRbeta library was constructed. TCRdb used MiXCR to reprocess the PCR reads, holding one entry per CDR3 protein. The table has over 550,000 distinct CDR3 sequences, under 12% seen once. The sequences come from PBMCs from the stem cell graft donor, collected from the stem cell graft. All receptors come from a human donor who donated a stem cell graft to a child with acute myeloid leukemia.

This clonotype was counted at least ten times. The chain is built from TRBV25-1 and TRBJ2-6, with D perhaps matching TRBD1 or TRBD2 (6 bases each). V was pared by 1 base and J by 2 bases, with 9 bases between. Germline values: CDR1 MGHDK, CDR2 SYGVNS. The CDR3 is made up of 16 amino acids. The CDR3 spells CASSESRGPGANVLTF. CDR3 bases: TGTGCCAGCAGTGAATCTCGGGGGCCTGGGGCCAACGTCCTGACTTTC.

This clonotype was found a few times. V usage is TRBV20-1 and J usage is TRBJ2-6; 7 bases align to TRBD1. The CDR3 spans 16 residues. Germline V gives CDR1 DFQATT, CDR2 SNEGSKA (reference sequence). Trimming at V came to 1 base and at J to 4 bases, leaving 7 bases not matched to a gene. DNA for the CDR3: TGCAGTGCTAGAGGACAGGGTCTTTCCGGGGCCAACGTCCTGACTTTC. This encodes CSARGQGLSGANVLTF.

This clonotype was found a few times. V and J are TRBV6-2 or TRBV6-3 and TRBJ2-7; D possibly corresponds to TRBD2 (5 bases). The V end lost 5 bases, the J end lost 6 bases, and 20 bases lay between the germline ends. Germline loops: CDR1 MNHEY, CDR2 SVGEGT. The CDR3 is 15 residues long. The CDR3 region has the DNA TGTGCCAGCAGTCGCCCCGAGGGCGCAGGACGCGAGCAGTACTTC. Translation gives CASSRPEGAGREQYF.

The genes are TRBV20-1 and TRBJ2-7; D possibly uses TRBD1 or TRBD2 (5 bases each). The V and J ends lost 3 bases and 7 bases respectively, with 16 bases between them. Germline lookup yields CDR1 DFQATT and CDR2 SNEGSKA (reference sequence). This CDR3 comprises 13 residues. The chain's CDR3 is CSASGMGTREQYF. CDR3 sequence (DNA): TGCAGTGCTAGCGGGATGGGGACGAGGGAGCAGTACTTC.

This chain uses TRBV27 with TRBJ1-6; possible D gene TRBD1, 6 bases. This CDR3 region has 16 residues. Trimming removed 3 bases at V and 10 bases at J, with 19 bases between. Per the germline V gene, CDR1 is MNHEY and CDR2 is SMNVEV (reference sequence). The CDR3 DNA is TGTGCCAGCAGTTTCAAAGTTACAGGGCTCTTGTCACCCCTCCACTTT. Residues: CASSFKVTGLLSPLHF.

This clonotype showed up just a few times. As DNA, the CDR3 is TGCAGCTTACCTCTAGCGGGCGCTCCCCATACGCAGTATTTT. This codes for CSLPLAGAPHTQYF. The chain uses TRBV29-1 and TRBJ2-3; 8 bases line up with TRBD2. J gave up 7 bases and V 8 bases, and 14 bases lay outside the gene matches. This CDR3 is built from 14 residues. CDR1 and CDR2 (germline): SQVTM, ANQGSEA.

This chain uses TRBV2 with TRBJ2-3; D could derive from TRBD1 or TRBD2 (5 bases each). There are 15 residues in the CDR3. Germline CDR1 and CDR2: SNHLY and FYNNEI. V lost 2 bases and J lost 1, with 10 bases in between. The CDR3 protein is CASSELGVGTDTQYF. The CDR3 nucleotides are TGTGCCAGCAGTGAACTGGGGGTGGGCACAGATACGCAGTATTTT.

This clonotype appeared many times. The gene calls are TRBV2 and TRBJ2-1, with D unresolved. This CDR3 has 12 amino acids. Germline CDR1 and CDR2: SNHLY and FYNNEI. V dropped 6 bases and J dropped 4 bases, with 7 bases sitting between them. CDR3 in amino acids: CASRLEYNEQFF. The CDR3 DNA follows: TGTGCCAGCAGGCTGGAGTACAATGAGCAGTTCTTC.

The chain recombines TRBV7-8 with TRBJ2-3; D gene unclear. The V end lost 2 bases, the J end lost 5 bases, and 11 bases lay between the germline ends. Per the germline V gene, CDR1 is SGHVS and CDR2 is FQNEAQ. The CDR3 loop spans 14 amino acids. This CDR3 is CASSLYREEDTQYF. In DNA form, the CDR3 reads TGTGCCAGCAGCTTATATAGAGAGGAAGATACGCAGTATTTT.

V gene TRBV7-3 combines with J gene TRBJ2-1, with 10 bases lining up with TRBD2. J was trimmed by 7 bases and V by 4 bases; bases with no gene match: 13. CDR1 and CDR2 from the germline V gene are SGHTA and FQGTGA. The CDR3 has 17 residues. Written as DNA, the CDR3 is TGTGCCAGCAGCTCGCGGGGGACTAGCGTTAGAGGGAATGAGCAGTTCTTC. As protein: CASSSRGTSVRGNEQFF. Filled out from reference TRBV7-3 and TRBJ2-1, the complete variable domain reads GAGVSQTPSNKVTEKGKYVELRCDPISGHTALYWYRQSLGQGPEFLIYFQGTGAADDSGLPNDRFFAVRPEGSVSTLKIQRTERGDSAVYLCASSSRGTSVRGNEQFFGPGTRLTVL.

The chain carries TRBV10-3 and TRBJ2-5; TRBD2 aligns across 14 bases. Germline CDR1 and CDR2: ENHRY and SYGVKD. CDR3 length equals 19 residues. V lost 0 bases to trimming and J lost 3 bases; unmatched junction nucleotides: 9. CDR3 bases: TGTGCCATCAGTGAGTCGTCAGGACTAGCGGGAGGAGGCAAAGAGACCCAGTACTTC. Encoded protein: CAISESSGLAGGGKETQYF.

The V gene is TRBV6-2 or TRBV6-3, the J gene TRBJ2-1; D gene uncertain. Trimming shortened V by 3 bases and J by 4 bases, and 13 bases separated the two germline ends. This CDR3 is 15 amino acids long. Germline V lookup: CDR1 MNHEY, CDR2 SVGEGT. The CDR3 DNA sequence: TGTGCCAGCAGTTATGGAGTAAGTTGGTACAATGAGCAGTTCTTC. Amino acid sequence: CASSYGVSWYNEQFF.

This clonotype was recorded a few times. J is TRBJ2-7 and V is TRBV18; a weak D match, TRBD1 (6 bases). Germline lookup yields CDR1 KGHSH and CDR2 LQKENI. V dropped 3 bases and J dropped 3 bases, with 12 bases sitting between them. The CDR3 length is 14 residues. CDR3 protein: CASSPLSDSYEQYF. CDR3 bases: TGTGCCAGCTCACCCCTCTCGGACAGCTACGAGCAGTACTTC.

This clonotype was detected many times. This chain links TRBV11-3 with TRBJ2-7; the match to TRBD2 covers 16 bases. From germline, CDR1 is SGHNT and CDR2 YENEEA. V lost 2 bases to trimming and J lost 2 bases; unmatched junction nucleotides: 9. CDR3 length: 19 residues. The DNA for the CDR3 is TGTGCCAGCAGCTTACTAGGCGGGACTAGCGGGAGGGCTGCCTACGAGCAGTACTTC. Protein: CASSLLGGTSGRAAYEQYF.

This clonotype was seen at least ten times. V and J are TRBV27 and TRBJ2-1; tentative D call: TRBD1 (5 bases). CDR1 is MNHEY, CDR2 SMNVEV, per germline (reference sequence). This CDR3 is built from 12 residues. Trimming removed 5 bases at V and 10 bases at J, with 12 bases between. CDR3 sequence reads: CASSILQGEQFF. DNA for the CDR3: TGTGCCAGCAGTATTCTCCAGGGCGAGCAGTTCTTC.

The chain recombines TRBV5-1 with TRBJ2-7; D may correspond to TRBD1 or TRBD2 (5 bases each). CDR1 SGHRS and CDR2 YFSETQ come from the germline V gene. CDR3 length equals 17 residues. Trimming cost V 6 bases and J 6 bases, with 28 bases left between them. CDR3 protein: CASTDHGPTGAPLEQYF. CDR3 nucleotides: TGCGCCAGCACGGATCACGGCCCGACCGGGGCCCCACTCGAGCAGTACTTC.

The chain links TRBV11-2 to TRBJ2-1, with D unclear. Germline V gene lookup returns CDR1 SGHAT and CDR2 FQNNGV. The CDR3 loop spans 14 amino acids. The V and J ends lost 2 bases and 8 bases respectively, with 13 bases between them. The CDR3 DNA is TGTGCCAGCAGCTTATCTCGTCTCGGTGATGAGCAGTTCTTC. Translating gives CASSLSRLGDEQFF.

This clonotype has at least ten counts. V and J are TRBV10-2 and TRBJ2-7; 7 bases map to TRBD1. CDR3 length equals 15 residues. The ends lost 8 bases at V and 3 bases at J; junction bases unmatched: 13. Looked up from germline, CDR1 is WSHSY and CDR2 is SAAADI. The CDR3 is CASRAGPGQLYEQYF. The CDR3, as DNA: TGCGCCAGCCGGGCCGGTCCGGGACAGCTCTACGAGCAGTACTTC.

This clonotype was counted many times. The V and J genes are TRBV11-1 and TRBJ2-7; 10 nucleotides align to TRBD2. This CDR3 is built from 15 residues. Looked up from germline, CDR1 is SGHAT and CDR2 is FQDESV (reference sequence). V lost 1 base and J lost 4; bases outside the gene matches: 4. The CDR3 DNA reads TGTGCCAGCAGCTTAGGACTAGCGGGTCCTTACGAGCAGTACTTC. Protein sequence: CASSLGLAGPYEQYF.

This clonotype was counted many times. The chain couples TRBV29-1 to TRBJ2-7; no definite D call. CDR3 length: 12 residues. CDR1 SQVTM and CDR2 ANQGSEA come from the germline V gene. V was shortened by 5 bases and J by 1 base, with 9 bases between the two germline ends. The CDR3: CSVLQSSYEQYF. In nucleotides, the CDR3 is TGCAGCGTTCTTCAGAGTTCCTACGAGCAGTACTTC.

This clonotype was recorded a few times. The chain couples TRBV7-6 to TRBJ2-2; 7 bases line up with TRBD2. The CDR3 is 21 residues long. V was pared by 4 bases and J by 6 bases, with 26 bases of the junction left unmatched. The V gene's germline CDR1 is SGHVS and CDR2 FNYEAQ. The CDR3 sequence is CASSSPRVAGVPGPSAGELFF. In nucleotides, the CDR3 is TGTGCCAGCAGCTCCCCCCGTGTGGCGGGAGTACCGGGCCCTAGCGCCGGGGAGCTGTTTTTT.

CDR3 amino acids: CSGLGSSEQYF. Written as DNA, the CDR3 is TGCAGCGGGCTTGGCAGCTCCGAGCAGTACTTC. The chain couples TRBV20-1 to TRBJ2-7; no clear D gene. Germline assignment: CDR1 DFQATT and CDR2 SNEGSKA (reference sequence). The CDR3 extends over 11 amino acids.

In its sample, this clonotype was seen once. The rearrangement uses TRBV5-1 and TRBJ2-1, with TRBD1 identical over 8 bases. This CDR3 contains 14 residues. The V segment lost 1 base and the J segment 12 bases; nucleotides outside the gene matches: 9. Germline V gene data show CDR1 as SGHRS and CDR2 as YFSETQ. CDR3 region: CASSLTGTGNLQFF. The CDR3 bases are TGCGCCAGCAGCTTGACCGGGACAGGTAACCTGCAGTTCTTC. Using reference TRBV5-1 and TRBJ2-1 for the parts outside the CDR3, the full variable domain is KAGVTQTPRYLIKTRGQQVTLSCSPISGHRSVSWYQQTPGQGLQFLFEYFSETQRNKGNFPGRFSGRQFSNSRSEMNVSTLELGDSALYLCASSLTGTGNLQFFGPGTRLTVL.

Ten or more counts support this clonotype. The chain recombines TRBV2 with TRBJ2-3, with 14 bases matching TRBD2. Trimming cost V 7 bases and J 2 bases; bases outside gene matches: 8. CDR3 length: 17 amino acids. Germline-derived CDR1 and CDR2 are SNHLY and FYNNEI. The CDR3 is CASNPGLAGGDTDTQYF. The CDR3 bases are TGTGCCAGCAATCCAGGACTAGCGGGAGGTGACACAGATACGCAGTATTTT.